This paragraph reports one T cell receptor (beta chain). Germline V CDR1 and CDR2: MNHEY, SMNVEV (reference sequence). There are 17 residues in the CDR3. V lost 6 bases to trimming and J lost 9 bases; unmatched junction nucleotides: 15. This sample is drawn from a study of monozygotic twins with cystic fibrosis. Profiling relied on immunoSEQ multiplex PCR, and the TCRdb table lists in-frame clones only, not all of them. Here the sample spans around 15,000 clones, 80% to 90% being singletons. This receptor was taken from a boy between 5 and 17 years old with cystic fibrosis. The chain uses TRBV27 and TRBJ1-6; 9 nucleotides align to TRBD1. The sequencing sample was made of blood. The CDR3 DNA sequence: TGTGCCAGCAGACTATCCCGGGACAGGGTTTATCCTTCACCCCTCCACTTT. This codes for CASRLSRDRVYPSPLHF.